The clone carrying this T cell receptor (beta chain) came up a few times. Its antigen remains unidentified. This record belongs to a study of T cells after yellow fever vaccination. The 5'RACE template-switching step produced TCR cDNA and added a universal primer site and UMIs. TCRdb passed the 5' RACE reads through MiXCR, listing each CDR3 protein once. The sample has roughly 160,000 distinct CDR3 sequences, around 9.3% seen once; the top ten hold roughly a third. Notes on the study in general: At less than 97% for CD4 and 88% for CD8, most primary-vaccination clones showed up again after the booster. The secondary response peaked faster, at day 5 versus 15, but was weaker.

Germline V lookup: CDR1 SQVTM, CDR2 ANQGSEA. The CDR3 is 14 amino acids. The V end lost 1 base, the J end lost 5 bases, and 12 bases lay between the germline ends. The chain has TRBV29-1 and TRBJ2-4; D is possibly TRBD1 (6 bases). The sequence was collected from a man between 18 and 35 years old who received the YFV17D yellow fever vaccine. Here the sequenced sample was CD8+ T cells sorted from PBMCs, taken 45 days after the yellow fever booster vaccination. This CDR3 is CSVEGRDTENIQYF. Here the CDR3 DNA reads TGCAGCGTTGAAGGTCGGGACACCGAAAACATTCAGTACTTC.